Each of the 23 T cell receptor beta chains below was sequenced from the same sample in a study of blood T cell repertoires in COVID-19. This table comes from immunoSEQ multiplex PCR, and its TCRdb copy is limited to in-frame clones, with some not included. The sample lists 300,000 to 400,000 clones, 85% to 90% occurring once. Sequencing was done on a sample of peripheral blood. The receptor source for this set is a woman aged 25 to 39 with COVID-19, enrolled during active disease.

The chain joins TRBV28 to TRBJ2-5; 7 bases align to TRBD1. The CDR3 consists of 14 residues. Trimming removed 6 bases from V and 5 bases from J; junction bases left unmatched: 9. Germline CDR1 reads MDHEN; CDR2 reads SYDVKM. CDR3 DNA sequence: TGTGCCAGCAGCCAGACAGGGCCGTGGGAGACCCAGTACTTC. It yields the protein CASSQTGPWETQYF.

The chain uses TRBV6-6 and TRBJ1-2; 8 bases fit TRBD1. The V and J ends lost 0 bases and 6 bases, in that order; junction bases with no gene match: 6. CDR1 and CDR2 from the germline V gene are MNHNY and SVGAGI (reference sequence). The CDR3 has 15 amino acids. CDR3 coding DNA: TGTGCCAGCAGTTACTCCGGACAGGGCACGAATGGCTACACCTTC. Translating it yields CASSYSGQGTNGYTF.

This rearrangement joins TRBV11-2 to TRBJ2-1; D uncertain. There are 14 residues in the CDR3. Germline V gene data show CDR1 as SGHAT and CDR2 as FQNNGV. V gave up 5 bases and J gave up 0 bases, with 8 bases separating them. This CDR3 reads CASSPSSSYNEQFF. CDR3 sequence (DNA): TGTGCCAGCAGCCCAAGTAGCTCCTACAATGAGCAGTTCTTC.

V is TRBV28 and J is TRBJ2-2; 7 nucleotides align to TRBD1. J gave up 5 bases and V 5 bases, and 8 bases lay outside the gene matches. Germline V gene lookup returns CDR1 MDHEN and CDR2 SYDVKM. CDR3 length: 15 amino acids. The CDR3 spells CASSPYGQATGELFF. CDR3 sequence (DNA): TGTGCCAGCAGTCCATACGGACAGGCTACCGGGGAGCTGTTTTTT. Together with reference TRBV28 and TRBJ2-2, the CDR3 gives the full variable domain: DVKVTQSSRYLVKRTGEKVFLECVQDMDHENMFWYRQDPGLGLRLIYFSYDVKMKEKGDIPEGYSVSREKKERFSLILESASTNQTSMYLCASSPYGQATGELFFGEGSRLTVL.

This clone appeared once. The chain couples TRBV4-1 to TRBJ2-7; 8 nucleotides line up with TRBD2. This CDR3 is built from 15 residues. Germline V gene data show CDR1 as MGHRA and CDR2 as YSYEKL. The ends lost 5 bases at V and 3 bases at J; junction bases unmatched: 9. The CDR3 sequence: CASSFTAGVSYEQYF. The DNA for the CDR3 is TGCGCCAGCAGCTTTACAGCGGGAGTAAGCTACGAGCAGTACTTC.

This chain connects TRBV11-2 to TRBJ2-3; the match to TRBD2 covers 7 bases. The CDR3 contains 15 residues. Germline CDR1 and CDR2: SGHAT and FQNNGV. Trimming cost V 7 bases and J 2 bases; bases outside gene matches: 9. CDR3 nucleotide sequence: TGTGCCAGCACCTGGGTCGGACTAGTCACAGATACGCAGTATTTT. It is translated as CASTWVGLVTDTQYF.

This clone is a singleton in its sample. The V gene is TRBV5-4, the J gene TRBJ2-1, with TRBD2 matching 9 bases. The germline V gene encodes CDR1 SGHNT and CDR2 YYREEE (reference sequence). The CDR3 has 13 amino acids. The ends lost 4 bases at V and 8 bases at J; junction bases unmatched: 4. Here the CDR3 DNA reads TGTGCCAGCAGCGGAGCGGGAGGTGATGAGCAGTTCTTC. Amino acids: CASSGAGGDEQFF.

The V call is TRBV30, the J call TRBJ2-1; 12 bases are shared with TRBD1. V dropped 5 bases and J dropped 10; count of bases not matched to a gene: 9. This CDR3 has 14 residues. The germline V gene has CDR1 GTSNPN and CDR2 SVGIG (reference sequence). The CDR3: CAWQGDRGRREQFF. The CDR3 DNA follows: TGTGCCTGGCAGGGGGACAGGGGGCGGAGAGAGCAGTTCTTC.

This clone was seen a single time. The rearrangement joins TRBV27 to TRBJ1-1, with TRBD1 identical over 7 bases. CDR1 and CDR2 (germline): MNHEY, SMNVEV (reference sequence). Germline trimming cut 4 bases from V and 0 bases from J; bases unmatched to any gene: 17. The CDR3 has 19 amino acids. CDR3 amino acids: CASSSITTGRTGLNTEAFF. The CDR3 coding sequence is TGTGCCAGCAGTTCTATAACAACCGGACGGACAGGTTTGAACACTGAAGCTTTCTTT.

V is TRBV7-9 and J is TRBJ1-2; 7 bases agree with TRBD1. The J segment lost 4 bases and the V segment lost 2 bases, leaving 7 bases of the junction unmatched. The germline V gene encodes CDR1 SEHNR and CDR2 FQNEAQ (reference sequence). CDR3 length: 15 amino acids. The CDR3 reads CASSLNEGATYGYTF. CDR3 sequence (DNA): TGTGCCAGCAGCTTAAACGAGGGGGCCACCTATGGCTACACCTTC.

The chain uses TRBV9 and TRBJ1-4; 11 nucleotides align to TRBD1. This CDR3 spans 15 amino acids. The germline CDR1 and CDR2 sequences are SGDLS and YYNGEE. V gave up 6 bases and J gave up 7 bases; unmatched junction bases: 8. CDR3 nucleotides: TGTGCCAGCAAGCCCGGGACAGGGGGGAGTGAAAAACTGTTTTTT. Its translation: CASKPGTGGSEKLFF.

The CDR3 sequence is CLPQVTGNTIYF. CDR3 nucleotides: TGTCTACCCCAGGTCACTGGAAACACCATATATTTT. J is TRBJ1-3 and V is TRBV7-9; D not resolved. The CDR3 spans 12 residues. Germline V gene data show CDR1 as SEHNR and CDR2 as FQNEAQ (reference sequence).

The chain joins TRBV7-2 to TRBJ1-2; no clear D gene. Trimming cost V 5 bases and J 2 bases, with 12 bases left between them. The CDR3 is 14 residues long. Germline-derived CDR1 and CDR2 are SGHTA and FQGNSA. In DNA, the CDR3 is TGTGCCAGCAGCCCAAGCTCGGGGAACTATGGCTACACCTTC. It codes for CASSPSSGNYGYTF.

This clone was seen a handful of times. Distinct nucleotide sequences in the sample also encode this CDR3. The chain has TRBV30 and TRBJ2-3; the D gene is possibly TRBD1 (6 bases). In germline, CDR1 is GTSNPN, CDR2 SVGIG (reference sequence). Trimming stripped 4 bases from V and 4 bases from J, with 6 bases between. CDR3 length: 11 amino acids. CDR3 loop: CAWKGADTQYF. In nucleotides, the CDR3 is TGTGCCTGGAAGGGGGCAGATACGCAGTATTTT.

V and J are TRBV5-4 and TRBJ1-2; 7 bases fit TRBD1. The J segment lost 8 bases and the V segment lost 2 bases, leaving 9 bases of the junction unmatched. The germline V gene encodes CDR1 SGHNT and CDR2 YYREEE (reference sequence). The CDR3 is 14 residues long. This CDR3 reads CASSFGTVSMGYTF. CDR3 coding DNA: TGTGCCAGCAGCTTCGGGACAGTTTCTATGGGCTACACCTTC.

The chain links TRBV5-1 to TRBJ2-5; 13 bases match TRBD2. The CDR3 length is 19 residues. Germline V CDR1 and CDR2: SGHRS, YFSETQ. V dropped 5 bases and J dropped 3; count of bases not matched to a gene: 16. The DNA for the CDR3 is TGCGCCAGCAGAAATCCGGGACTAGCGGGGCCATTAAGCGAAGAGACCCAGTACTTC. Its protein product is CASRNPGLAGPLSEETQYF. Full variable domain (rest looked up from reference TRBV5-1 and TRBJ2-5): KAGVTQTPRYLIKTRGQQVTLSCSPISGHRSVSWYQQTPGQGLQFLFEYFSETQRNKGNFPGRFSGRQFSNSRSEMNVSTLELGDSALYLCASRNPGLAGPLSEETQYFGPGTRLLVL.

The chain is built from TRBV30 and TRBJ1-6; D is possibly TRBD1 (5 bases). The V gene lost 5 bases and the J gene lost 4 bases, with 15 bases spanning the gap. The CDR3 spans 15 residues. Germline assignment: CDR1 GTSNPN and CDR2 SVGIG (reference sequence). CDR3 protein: CAWVSDRPYNSPLHF. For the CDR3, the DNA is TGTGCCTGGGTCTCCGACAGACCGTATAATTCACCCCTCCACTTT.

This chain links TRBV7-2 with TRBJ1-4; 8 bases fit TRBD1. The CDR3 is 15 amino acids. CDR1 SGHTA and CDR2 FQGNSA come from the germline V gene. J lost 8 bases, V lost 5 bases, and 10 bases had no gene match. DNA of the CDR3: TGTGCCAGCAGCGGTCGGACAGGGCCGATGGAAAAACTGTTTTTT. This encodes CASSGRTGPMEKLFF.

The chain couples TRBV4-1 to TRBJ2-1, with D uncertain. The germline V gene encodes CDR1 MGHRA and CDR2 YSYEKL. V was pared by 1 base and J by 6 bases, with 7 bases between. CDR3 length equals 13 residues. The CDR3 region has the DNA TGCGCCAGCAGCCAAGCGTGGCTCAATGAGCAGTTCTTC. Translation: CASSQAWLNEQFF.

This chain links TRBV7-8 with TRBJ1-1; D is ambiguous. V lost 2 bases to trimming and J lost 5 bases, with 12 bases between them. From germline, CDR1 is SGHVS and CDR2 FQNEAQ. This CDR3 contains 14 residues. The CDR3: CASSLLVASTEAFF. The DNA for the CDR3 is TGTGCCAGCAGCTTATTAGTAGCCTCGACTGAAGCTTTCTTT.

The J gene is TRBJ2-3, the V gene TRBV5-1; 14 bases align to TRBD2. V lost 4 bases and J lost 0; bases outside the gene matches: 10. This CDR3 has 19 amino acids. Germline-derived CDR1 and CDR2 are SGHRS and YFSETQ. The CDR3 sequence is CASSPGLAGGRFSTDTQYF. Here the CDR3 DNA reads TGCGCCAGCAGCCCAGGACTAGCGGGAGGACGTTTTAGCACAGATACGCAGTATTTT.

CDR3 residues: CASSITGFSPTYEQYF. The CDR3 region has the DNA TGTGCCAGTAGTATCACAGGTTTTTCCCCGACATACGAGCAGTACTTC. The chain links TRBV19 to TRBJ2-7, with D perhaps TRBD1 (5 bases). The CDR3 loop spans 16 amino acids. Germline V gene lookup returns CDR1 LNHDA and CDR2 SQIVND (reference sequence). Trimming removed 3 bases at V and 4 bases at J, with 19 bases between.

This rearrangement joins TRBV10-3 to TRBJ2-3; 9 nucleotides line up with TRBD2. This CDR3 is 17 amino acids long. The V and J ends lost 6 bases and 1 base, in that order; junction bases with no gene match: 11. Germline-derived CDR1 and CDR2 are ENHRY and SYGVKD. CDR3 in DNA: TGTGCCATCAGGGGGGCGGGAGGGCCCGGAGGCACAGATACGCAGTATTTT. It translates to CAIRGAGGPGGTDTQYF.